What follows describes a single T cell receptor beta chain. As yet, its antigen is unknown. Using immunoSEQ multiplex PCR, the repertoire was profiled, and TCRdb retains in-frame clones only, with some absent. The table lists approximately 240,000 clones, 88% of them singletons. The sample comes from a study of Ad26.COV2.S vaccination and SARS-CoV-2 variants. Looking at the study overall: Participants got Ad26.COV2.S intramuscularly, once or twice 56 days apart.

The CDR3 is made up of 14 amino acids. Looked up from germline, CDR1 is SGHAT and CDR2 is FQNNGV. V trimming: 4 bases; J trimming: 7 bases; junction bases outside the gene matches: 9. As for treatment: about 20 received Ad26.COV2.S at low or high dose, single or two shots; roughly five received placebo; per-sample allocation not given. Repertoires come from day 63 after the first vaccine or placebo injection. It was Wuhan-strain SARS-CoV-2 spike that the Ad26 vaccine vector expressed. Broader study findings: Quantification of TCR breadth and depth may have yielded underestimates of total T cell responses. With respect to non-spike TCR breadth, vaccine and placebo recipients were similar.

This chain connects TRBV11-2 to TRBJ2-7; 8 bases are a match to TRBD1. The sequences come from peripheral blood, collected in a trial of Ad26.COV2.S vaccine versus placebo. The TCR comes from a person aged 18-60 years who received the Ad26.COV2.S COVID-19 vaccine or a placebo. CDR3 nucleotides: TGTGCCAGCAGCTCCAACAGGGGGGTGTGGGAGCAGTACTTC. This translates into CASSSNRGVWEQYF.